A selection of T cell receptor beta chains follows, all from one sample in a study of Graves' ophthalmopathy and Graves' hyperthyroidism. TCRdb reprocessed the multiplex PCR reads via MiXCR and lists one record per CDR3 protein. The sample lists 650,000 to 800,000 distinct CDR3 sequences, 35% to 50% occurring once. Source material: peripheral blood. These receptors all come from an adult man with Graves' ophthalmopathy. Each CDR3 is given without its conserved first and last residue.

TRBJ2-2,TRBV7-2,ASSQDRGSNTGELF
TRBJ1-2,TRBV5-6,ASSYGTAANYGYT
TRBJ1-1,TRBV9,ASSPARAEAF
TRBJ1-3,TRBV4-3,ASSQESMGAGNTIY
TRBJ2-7,TRBV19,ASSIRQSYEQY
TRBJ1-2,TRBV27,ASSLYGDNFFGYT
TRBJ2-7,TRBV6-5,ASSSGKRNYEQY
TRBJ1-4,TRBV7-2,ASSQGHPYEQGTNEKLF
TRBJ1-5,TRBV20-1,SAPPTGGFGPQH
TRBJ1-4,TRBV7-9,ASSLESGGQEKLF
TRBJ2-7,TRBV15,ATSYDYGSYEQY
TRBJ2-7,TRBV6-4,ASSPTSGGAEEQY
TRBJ1-2,TRBV12-3/TRBV12-4,ASSLGSGT
TRBJ1-6,TRBV2,ASSETLARGLNSPLH
TRBJ2-2,TRBV7-3,ASSLTRETGELF
TRBJ2-5,TRBV7-9,ASSLYREQETQY
TRBJ2-7,TRBV4-1,ASSLSPPPYEQY
TRBJ2-7,TRBV5-6,ASSQGQGANRYEQY
TRBJ1-5,TRBV6-5,ASSIFRDRSSHQPQH
TRBJ1-6,TRBV20-1,SASGGLDTSSYNSPLH
TRBJ1-4,TRBV7-2,ASSLVRGPNEKLF
TRBJ2-5,TRBV20-1,SARPPRLGTQY
TRBJ1-2,TRBV6-2/TRBV6-3,ASSPAGTLSNYGYT
TRBJ1-1,TRBV20-1,SARAGPLNTEAF
TRBJ2-5,TRBV7-9,ASSLNVQETQY
TRBJ1-5,TRBV19,ATTVGDRDSRQPQH
TRBJ1-2,TRBV7-9,ASSRSHRVNYGYT
TRBJ2-5,TRBV7-2,ASSSVRPGPTVAQY
TRBJ1-5,TRBV4-3,ASSQETGRNQPQH
TRBJ2-7,TRBV7-9,ASSPTTTGLEQY
TRBJ2-6,TRBV10-3,ASSPGGYSGANVLT
TRBJ1-1,TRBV4-1,ASSQEEVGEAF
TRBJ2-5,TRBV6-1,ATSIAEETQY
TRBJ2-2,TRBV6-5,ASSYKGTGELF
TRBJ2-2,TRBV7-3,ASSSTPNTGELF
TRBJ2-7,TRBV6-5,ASRSGGVGYEQY
TRBJ2-6,TRBV19,ASSGGANVLT
TRBJ1-4,TRBV27,ASSFLGKLF
TRBJ1-1,TRBV2,ASGEPGTVNTEAF
TRBJ1-6,TRBV19,ASSPRQGDSPLH
TRBJ1-1,TRBV20-1,SAIGVDVTEAF
TRBJ1-1,TRBV20-1,SAQVTGSDEAF